The T cell receptor beta chain under discussion was sequenced for a study of blood T cell repertoires in COVID-19. Germline-derived CDR1 and CDR2 are MNHEY and SMNVEV (reference sequence). The V and J ends lost 2 bases and 5 bases, in that order; junction bases with no gene match: 15. The CDR3 extends over 17 amino acids. In the source study's methods: Amplification of reference gene primers provided the estimated nucleated cell counts. The data were produced by immunoSEQ multiplex PCR, yet TCRdb's version contains in-frame clones alone and is incomplete. The V and J calls and the clone size are those of that table, but D and trimming were determined from the DNA. The table shows about 150,000 clones, with around 89% occurring only once.

The sample taken for sequencing was peripheral blood. The source of this sequence is a middle-aged woman with acute or convalescent COVID-19. V is TRBV27 and J is TRBJ2-7; TRBD1 agrees at 7 bases. CDR3: CASSLSAQTGLRDEQYF. In nucleotides, the CDR3 is TGTGCCAGCAGTTTAAGTGCCCAGACAGGGCTTCGCGACGAGCAGTACTTC.